This T cell receptor (beta chain) was found in a study of T cells after posttransplantation cyclophosphamide. On this clone: Its antigen is not identified.

The germline V gene encodes CDR1 MDHEN and CDR2 SYDVKM. Trimming took 7 bases from V and 1 from J; bases not matched to a gene: 9. This CDR3 is 16 amino acids long. Clones were sequenced by immunoSEQ multiplex PCR, and TCRdb holds only the in-frame ones, with some missing. The sample records tens of thousands of clones, 93% being singletons. General study findings and limits: Skin or GI-infiltrating T cells shared few TRB sequences with blood.

This chain uses TRBV28 with TRBJ2-4; 8 positions match TRBD2. The source is a woman in her 30s in good health and a related stem cell transplant donor. The sequenced sample was PBMCs. The CDR3 loop reads CASTAGAFLAKNIQYF. The CDR3 bases are TGTGCCAGCACAGCGGGGGCCTTCCTCGCCAAAAACATTCAGTACTTC. Drawing the rest from reference TRBV28 and TRBJ2-4, the complete variable domain is DVKVTQSSRYLVKRTGEKVFLECVQDMDHENMFWYRQDPGLGLRLIYFSYDVKMKEKGDIPEGYSVSREKKERFSLILESASTNQTSMYLCASTAGAFLAKNIQYFGAGTRLSVL.